A selection of T cell receptor beta chains follows, all from one sample in a study of siplizumab effects on memory and regulatory T cells. Profiling relied on immunoSEQ multiplex PCR, and the TCRdb table lists in-frame clones only, not all of them. The sample includes approximately 82,000 clones, about 87% of them seen just once. Sequencing used Tregs sorted from blood. The receptors were sampled from a human donor in good health. CDR3s include the opening cysteine and the closing phenylalanine or tryptophan.

V gene,J gene,CDR3 protein
TRBV4-1,TRBJ1-1,CASSQTGGNTEAFF
TRBV6-1,TRBJ2-1,CASSELLSPPYNEQFF
TRBV30,TRBJ1-1,CAWSQGYTEAFF
TRBV30,TRBJ1-1,CAWSERGNTEAFF
TRBV5-1,TRBJ1-1,CASRNIRDLNTEAFF
TRBV6-1,TRBJ2-7,CASGRGGRRYEQYF
TRBV2,TRBJ1-1,CASSEAGGTVRRGIF
TRBV15,TRBJ1-4,CATSSGRWDEKLFF
TRBV7-9,TRBJ2-5,CASSRSWGTETQYF
TRBV5-6,TRBJ1-1,CASSLLRNTEAFF
TRBV5-1,TRBJ2-5,CASSLVQISPETQYF
TRBV14,TRBJ2-1,CASSQVWQSSYNEQFF
TRBV7-2,TRBJ2-5,CASSLGLGGETQYF
TRBV5-1,TRBJ2-7,CASSPGRGEQYF
TRBV2,TRBJ2-1,CASSEGDRGYNEQFF
TRBV6-1,TRBJ1-1,CASNLGQIYPEAFF
TRBV6-6,TRBJ1-2,CASSARDGYTF
TRBV7-3,TRBJ1-1,CASSRSSLGTEAFF
TRBV15,TRBJ2-1,CATSRDLAGEFNEQFF
TRBV28,TRBJ1-2,CASSSTRQGGGGYTF
TRBV19,TRBJ1-5,CASNRGQQPQHF
TRBV7-2,TRBJ1-1,CASSRSTGQGSTEAFF
TRBV7-6,TRBJ2-1,CASSLDLFEQFF
TRBV5-1,TRBJ1-1,CASSPNTGITEAFF
TRBV4-3,TRBJ2-7,CASSLRQGSYEQYF
TRBV5-1,TRBJ2-5,CASAWEGGYETQYF
TRBV4-3,TRBJ2-7,CASSQERGPGQGPLFTYEQYF
TRBV4-1,TRBJ2-6,CASSRGANVLTF
TRBV5-1,TRBJ1-6,CASSRDRGSLPLHF
TRBV20-1,TRBJ2-7,CSARNDREEYF
TRBV4-1,TRBJ1-2,CASTPTWDRGLYGYTF
TRBV5-1,TRBJ1-2,CASSLAGAGGYTF
TRBV6-4,TRBJ1-2,CAPEGRDRGPYGYTF
TRBV10-3,TRBJ2-7,CAIRGGSGQYF
TRBV5-3,TRBJ2-4,CARSLENIQYF
TRBV10-3,TRBJ2-6,CAIGDRAGSGANVLTF
TRBV28,TRBJ2-7,CASSFSLVKEQYF
TRBV2,TRBJ2-7,CASSHRAYEQYF
TRBV11-2,TRBJ1-1,CASSLNQMNTEAFF
TRBV19,TRBJ2-3,CASNPRGTSTDTQYF
TRBV6-5,TRBJ1-1,CASSYHGVGNTEAFF
TRBV28,TRBJ1-1,CASSTYAVRNTEAFF
TRBV2,TRBJ2-3,CASSPTSGSGTQYF